Each of the 11 T cell receptor beta chains below was sequenced from the same sample in a study of cytomegalovirus exposure and HLA in healthy donors. The PCR used 60 Vbeta and 13 Jbeta primers. Sequenced by immunoSEQ multiplex PCR; TCRdb stores in-frame clones only, minus some. The sample shows roughly 99,000 clones, approximately 74% of them seen only once. Input material: PBMCs. The source is a male donor in good health and CMV-seronegative.

This clone showed up just once. The chain joins TRBV5-4 to TRBJ2-1; TRBD1 might be the D (7 bases). Per germline, CDR1 SGHNT and CDR2 YYREEE (reference sequence). CDR3 length equals 17 residues. The V end lost 5 bases, the J end lost 6 bases, and 24 bases lay between the germline ends. As DNA, the CDR3 is TGTGCCAGCAGACAATGGGGGGCACAGGGGACGCTCAATGAGCAGTTCTTC. Translated: CASRQWGAQGTLNEQFF.

The chain uses TRBV6-5 and TRBJ2-7; D might be TRBD1 (5 bases). Germline CDR1 and CDR2: MNHEY and SVGAGI. The CDR3 spans 13 residues. Trimming removed 1 base from V and 10 bases from J, with 14 bases in between. Here the CDR3 DNA reads TGTGCCAGCAGTTACTTGACGAGCAGGGAACAGTACTTC. It specifies CASSYLTSREQYF.

This chain links TRBV7-6 with TRBJ2-5; no reliable D call. V lost 5 bases to trimming and J lost 3 bases, with 4 bases between them. This CDR3 comprises 11 residues. The V gene's germline CDR1 is SGHVS and CDR2 FNYEAQ. The CDR3 nucleotides read TGTGCCAGCAGCACTGAAGAGACCCAGTACTTC. Amino acid sequence: CASSTEETQYF.

This chain joins TRBV6-5 and TRBJ2-7; a weak D match, TRBD2 (5 bases). V dropped 5 bases and J dropped 7 bases, with 18 bases sitting between them. The germline gives CDR1 MNHEY, CDR2 SVGAGI. This CDR3 spans 14 amino acids. CDR3 sequence reads: CASSTQLGRREQYF. The CDR3 nucleotides are TGTGCCAGCAGTACCCAACTAGGGCGGAGGGAGCAGTACTTC.

The genes are TRBV7-9 and TRBJ1-1, with 8 nucleotides matching TRBD1. Germline V gene data show CDR1 as SEHNR and CDR2 as FQNEAQ (reference sequence). V lost 3 bases, J lost 4 bases, and 7 bases stayed unmatched. The CDR3 spans 15 residues. The CDR3 loop is CASSFDRGWGTEAFF. The CDR3 DNA is TGTGCCAGCAGCTTTGACAGGGGTTGGGGCACTGAAGCTTTCTTT.

The rearrangement links TRBV27 to TRBJ2-5, with 7 positions matching TRBD2. Germline V gene lookup returns CDR1 MNHEY and CDR2 SMNVEV (reference sequence). The CDR3 runs 14 residues. J lost 5 bases, V lost 7 bases, and 10 bases had no gene match. CDR3 bases: TGTGCCAGCACCCGTGTGGGAGGGATGGAGACCCAGTACTTC. Its translation: CASTRVGGMETQYF.

The rearrangement uses TRBV27 and TRBJ1-5; 7 bases fit TRBD1. The CDR3 runs 18 residues. CDR1 and CDR2 (germline): MNHEY, SMNVEV (reference sequence). V was clipped by 2 bases and J by 1 base; unmatched bases: 11. The CDR3 DNA is TGTGCCAGCAGTTTACTAGGGGGCTCAGCTACAAGCAATCAGCCCCAGCATTTT. Its protein is CASSLLGGSATSNQPQHF.

This clone was seen a handful of times. The chain recombines TRBV7-8 with TRBJ1-3; 7 bases map to TRBD1. The CDR3 runs to 16 residues. The V gene's germline CDR1 is SGHVS and CDR2 FQNEAQ. Trimming at V came to 0 bases and at J to 1 base, leaving 3 bases not matched to a gene. The CDR3 spells CASSLAKQGSGNTIYF. CDR3 DNA: TGTGCCAGCAGCTTAGCCAAACAGGGGTCTGGAAACACCATATATTTT.

The rearrangement joins TRBV6-5 to TRBJ2-7, with D possibly being TRBD1 (7 bases). Trimming stripped 5 bases from V and 3 bases from J, with 17 bases between. Looked up from germline, CDR1 is MNHEY and CDR2 is SVGAGI. This CDR3 region has 15 residues. The CDR3 DNA reads as TGTGCCAGCAGTGGCGCCAGGGGGGCTAACTACGAGCAGTACTTC. Translation: CASSGARGANYEQYF.

For the CDR3, the DNA is TGTGCCACCAGCAGAGACGTCTTTGCCTACGAGCAGTACTTC. Amino acids: CATSRDVFAYEQYF. The V call is TRBV15, the J call TRBJ2-7; D not certain. V was clipped by 0 bases and J by 2 bases, with 8 bases between them. The CDR3 is made up of 14 amino acids. Looked up from germline, CDR1 is LNHNV and CDR2 is YYDKDF (reference sequence). Complete variable domain (other parts from reference TRBV15 and TRBJ2-7): DAMVIQNPRYQVTQFGKPVTLSCSQTLNHNVMYWYQQKSSQAPKLLFHYYDKDFNNEADTPDNFQSRRPNTSFCFLDIRSPGLGDTAMYLCATSRDVFAYEQYFGPGTRLTVT.

The rearrangement uses TRBV10-1 and TRBJ2-7; 7 bases match TRBD1. Looked up from germline, CDR1 is WNHNN and CDR2 is SYGVQD (reference sequence). V trimming: 7 bases; J trimming: 3 bases; junction bases outside the gene matches: 9. This CDR3 contains 14 residues. In DNA form, the CDR3 reads TGCGCCAGCATTTGTACAGGGGCCAGCTACGAGCAGTACTTC. It yields the protein CASICTGASYEQYF.